A selection of T cell receptor beta chains follows, all from one sample in a study of CD8+ T cells in alopecia areata. Generated by immunoSEQ multiplex PCR, the TCRdb table keeps only in-frame clones and is missing some. The sample contains 90,000 to 120,000 clones, about 83% of which appear only once. The sequencing here drew on CD8+ T cells sorted from blood, taken at week 24, from a patient treated with tofacitinib. All receptors come from a human donor with alopecia areata. CDR3s include the opening cysteine and the closing phenylalanine or tryptophan. The D gene is left open where the match is weak. Some rows have no size entry. The others give once, few or many, or a class for an expanded clone.

clone_size,cdr3_length,d_call,j_call,v_call,cdr3_aa,cdr3_nt
NA,12,NA,TRBJ1-3,TRBV30,CAWSPAGNTIYF,TGTGCCTGGAGTCCAGCGGGAAACACCATATATTTT
few,14,NA,TRBJ2-2,TRBV5-6,CASTHWGNTGELFF,TGTGCCAGCACCCACTGGGGGAACACCGGGGAGCTGTTTTTT
NA,12,NA,TRBJ2-5,TRBV4-1,CASSQAGETQYF,TGCGCCAGCAGCCAAGCCGGAGAGACCCAGTACTTC
NA,17,TRBD2,TRBJ2-3,TRBV5-6,CASSLLIAGGHSDTQYF,TGTGCCAGCAGCTTGCTCATTGCGGGGGGGCATTCAGATACGCAGTATTTT
NA,14,NA,TRBJ1-1,TRBV4-1,CASSQPGENTEAFF,TGCGCCAGCAGCCAGCCAGGGGAGAACACTGAAGCTTTCTTT
NA,14,NA,TRBJ1-2,TRBV19,CASSIVSLNYGYTF,TGTGCCAGTAGTATCGTATCACTCAACTATGGCTACACCTTC
NA,14,NA,TRBJ1-5,TRBV2,CASSQSFSNQPQHF,TGTGCCAGCAGTCAGAGTTTTAGCAATCAGCCCCAGCATTTT
NA,11,NA,TRBJ2-7,TRBV30,CAWTDSYEQYF,TGTGCCTGGACAGATTCCTACGAGCAGTACTTC
once,13,NA,TRBJ2-5,TRBV6-5,CASSSQGGETQYF,TGTGCCAGCAGTTCCCAGGGTGGAGAGACCCAGTACTTC
NA,14,NA,TRBJ2-5,TRBV4-3,CASSRSTIQETQYF,TGCGCCAGCAGCCGATCGACAATCCAAGAGACCCAGTACTTC
NA,12,TRBD2,TRBJ2-5,TRBV5-4,CASSAGEETQYF,TGTGCCAGCAGCGCGGGGGAAGAGACCCAGTACTTC
NA,18,TRBD2,TRBJ2-3,TRBV5-6,CASSLEHQASGYTDTQYF,TGTGCCAGCAGCTTGGAGCATCAGGCTAGCGGATACACAGATACGCAGTATTTT
NA,16,TRBD2,TRBJ2-1,TRBV6-5,CASSFSGGSSYNEQFF,TGTGCCAGCAGTTTTAGCGGGGGTAGCTCCTACAATGAGCAGTTCTTC
NA,14,TRBD1,TRBJ1-2,TRBV30,CAWIPLNRGHGYTF,TGTGCCTGGATCCCACTGAACAGGGGGCATGGCTACACCTTC
once,14,TRBD2,TRBJ2-5,TRBV7-9,CASSSTLAGGVQYF,TGTGCCAGCAGCTCAACCCTAGCGGGGGGTGTCCAGTACTTC
NA,14,TRBD2,TRBJ2-7,TRBV14,CASSQVTSGYEQYF,TGTGCCAGCAGCCAAGTAACTAGCGGATACGAGCAGTACTTC
NA,15,TRBD2,TRBJ2-5,TRBV4-1,CASSQDLSGGKTQYF,TGCGCCAGCAGCCAAGACCTCAGCGGGGGAAAGACCCAGTACTTC
NA,13,NA,TRBJ2-7,TRBV14,CASSLDQDYEQYF,TGTGCCAGCAGCCTGGACCAGGACTACGAGCAGTACTTC
once,16,NA,TRBJ1-4,TRBV19,CASSIASGGTNEKLFF,TGTGCCAGTAGTATCGCCTCTGGGGGAACTAATGAAAAACTGTTTTTT
NA,14,NA,TRBJ1-1,TRBV4-1,CASSQDQANTEAFF,TGCGCCAGCAGCCAAGATCAGGCGAACACTGAAGCTTTCTTT
NA,13,NA,TRBJ2-2,TRBV6-5,CASSSGLIGELFF,TGTGCCAGCAGTTCCGGACTGATCGGGGAGCTGTTTTTT
NA,15,NA,TRBJ2-3,TRBV5-1,CASSLWGGGTDTQYF,TGCGCCAGCAGCTTGTGGGGGGGCGGCACAGATACGCAGTATTTT
NA,15,NA,TRBJ2-3,TRBV4-1,CASSQDAGATDTQYF,TGCGCCAGCAGCCAAGACGCGGGGGCCACAGATACGCAGTATTTT
NA,16,NA,TRBJ2-1,TRBV2,CASSDDPADTYNEQFF,TGTGCCAGCAGTGATGATCCAGCGGACACATACAATGAGCAGTTCTTC
NA,16,TRBD2,TRBJ2-1,TRBV4-1,CASRPDSGGGGNEQFF,TGCGCCAGCAGACCTGACAGTGGCGGGGGAGGAAATGAGCAGTTCTTC
few,14,TRBD1,TRBJ2-3,TRBV4-2,CASTWDRSTDTQYF,TGTGCCAGCACCTGGGACAGAAGCACAGATACGCAGTATTTT
NA,14,NA,TRBJ2-1,TRBV4-1,CASSQGAPLYEQFF,TGCGCCAGCAGCCAAGGGGCCCCTTTGTATGAGCAGTTCTTC
NA,14,TRBD1,TRBJ2-7,TRBV5-4,CASSPGQGNYEQYF,TGTGCCAGCAGCCCGGGACAGGGGAACTACGAGCAGTACTTC
NA,14,NA,TRBJ2-7,TRBV10-2,CASSEDTDPYEQYF,TGCGCCAGCAGTGAGGACACGGATCCGTACGAGCAGTACTTC
NA,14,TRBD1,TRBJ2-7,TRBV5-4,CASSPGTGGYEQYF,TGTGCCAGCAGCCCCGGGACAGGGGGCTACGAGCAGTACTTC
NA,15,TRBD1,TRBJ2-7,TRBV7-9,CASSPRDSSSYEQYF,TGTGCCAGCAGCCCTCGGGACAGTAGCTCCTACGAGCAGTACTTC